Given below is one T cell receptor (beta chain) in context. Its antigen remains unknown. This PCR relied on a set of 60 Vbeta primers and 13 Jbeta primers. TCRdb's copy holds only in-frame clones and misses some; the assay was immunoSEQ multiplex PCR. The sample holds about 130,000 clones, about 80% seen once. This sample stems from a study of cytomegalovirus exposure and HLA in healthy donors. The overall study: A prior analysis found about 120 million unique TCR beta sequences from 150 million to 200 million T cells.

Points from the study as a whole: Later analysis identified several of the most significant clusters that appeared linked to common viral pathogens. It was reported that the classifier diagnosed cytomegalovirus status with high specificity and sensitivity in both the original and validation cohorts. TCR beta sequences reportedly predicted the HLA-A and HLA-B alleles of most subjects accurately.

CDR1 and CDR2 (germline): SGHVS, FNYEAQ. The CDR3 contains 15 residues. The V end was cut by 2 bases, the J end by 1 base, with 6 bases between. The TCR was taken from a man under 40 in good health. Sequencing was performed on PBMCs. The rearrangement joins TRBV7-6 to TRBJ2-6; no reliable D call. The CDR3 nucleotides read TGTGCCAGCAGCTTATCCAGTTCTGGGGCCAACGTCCTGACTTTC. It specifies CASSLSSSGANVLTF.